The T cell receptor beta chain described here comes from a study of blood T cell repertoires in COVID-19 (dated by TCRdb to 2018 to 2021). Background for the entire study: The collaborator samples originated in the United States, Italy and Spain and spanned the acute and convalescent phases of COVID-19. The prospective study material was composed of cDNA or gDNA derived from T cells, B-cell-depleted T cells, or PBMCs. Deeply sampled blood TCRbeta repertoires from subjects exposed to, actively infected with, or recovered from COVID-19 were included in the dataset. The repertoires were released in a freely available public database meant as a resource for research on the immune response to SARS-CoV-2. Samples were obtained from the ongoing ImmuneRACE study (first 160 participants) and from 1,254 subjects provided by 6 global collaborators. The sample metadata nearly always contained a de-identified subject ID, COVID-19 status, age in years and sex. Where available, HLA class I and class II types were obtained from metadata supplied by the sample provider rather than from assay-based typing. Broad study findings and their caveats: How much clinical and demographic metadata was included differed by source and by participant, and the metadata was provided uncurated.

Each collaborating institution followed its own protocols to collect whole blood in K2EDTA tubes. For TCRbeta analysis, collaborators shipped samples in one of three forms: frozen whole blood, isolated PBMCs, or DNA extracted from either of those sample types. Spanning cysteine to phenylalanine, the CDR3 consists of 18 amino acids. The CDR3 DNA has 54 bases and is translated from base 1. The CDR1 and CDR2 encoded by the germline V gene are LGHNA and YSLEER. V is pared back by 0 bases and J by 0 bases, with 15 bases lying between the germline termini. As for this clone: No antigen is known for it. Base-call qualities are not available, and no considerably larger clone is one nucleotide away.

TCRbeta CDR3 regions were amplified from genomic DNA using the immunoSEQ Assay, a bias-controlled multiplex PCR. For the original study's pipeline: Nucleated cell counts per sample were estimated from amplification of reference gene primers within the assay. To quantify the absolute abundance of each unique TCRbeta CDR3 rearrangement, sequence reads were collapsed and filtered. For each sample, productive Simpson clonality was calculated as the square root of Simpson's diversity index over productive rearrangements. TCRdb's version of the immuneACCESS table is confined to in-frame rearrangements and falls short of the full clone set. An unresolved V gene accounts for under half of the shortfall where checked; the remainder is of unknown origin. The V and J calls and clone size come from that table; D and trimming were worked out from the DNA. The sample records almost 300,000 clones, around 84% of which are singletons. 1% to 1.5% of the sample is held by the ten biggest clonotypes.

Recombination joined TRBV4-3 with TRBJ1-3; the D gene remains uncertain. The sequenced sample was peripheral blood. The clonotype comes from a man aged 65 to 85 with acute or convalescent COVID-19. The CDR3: CASSQEPHRASSGNTIYF. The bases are TGCGCCAGCAGCCAAGAGCCCCACAGAGCTTCCTCTGGAAACACCATATATTTT.